The 22 T cell receptor beta chains reported below all come from one sample, sequenced in a study of blood T cells in healthy people across ages (dated by TCRdb to 2013 to 2016). Library construction relied on 5' RACE. The sequencer listed for this sample is Illumina HiSeq 2500. A second PCR of 7 to 11 cycles was run with a J-beta primer mix and a sample-barcoded 5' primer. The raw public reads went through TCRdb reprocessing: fastp at Q25, MiXCR clone calling, in-frame beta chains kept. Identical CDR3 protein sequences are pooled into one entry, listed with their most common genes and DNA. Within this sample are fewer than 900,000 distinct CDR3 sequences, with roughly 45% of them counted one time only. The ten largest clones take up 20% to 25% of the sample. Sequencing input: blood. Source of these receptors: a woman in her fifties or sixties in good health.

In regard to this clonotype: A read error is possible here, since a much larger clone lies one base away. The V and J genes are TRBV9 and TRBJ1-1, with D possibly TRBD1 on 5 matching bases. Germline V gives CDR1 SGDLS, CDR2 YYNGEE. The CDR3 is made up of 13 amino acids. The CDR3 DNA follows: TGTGCCGGCAGCGTCCAGGGGAACACTGAAGCTTTCTTT. This sequence encodes CAGSVQGNTEAFF.

The V call is TRBV19, the J call TRBJ2-1; no clear D. CDR3 size: 17 residues. Germline values: CDR1 LNHDA, CDR2 SQIVND (reference sequence). Trimming removed 3 bases from V and 6 bases from J, with 21 bases in between. The CDR3 here is CASSISLNWMVVNEQFF. The CDR3 nucleotides read TGTGCCAGTAGTATCTCGCTAAACTGGATGGTTGTCAATGAGCAGTTCTTC.

This sequence joins TRBV6-2 or TRBV6-3 and TRBJ2-7, with 8 nucleotides matching TRBD1. CDR3 length equals 15 residues. Germline trimming cut 4 bases from V and 7 bases from J; bases unmatched to any gene: 12. Germline CDR1 reads MNHEY; CDR2 reads SVGEGT. The CDR3 region is CASSSGTGLTGEQYF. For the CDR3, the DNA is TGTGCCAGCAGTTCCGGGACAGGACTAACGGGGGAGCAGTACTTC.

This clonotype showed up just a few times. The chain carries TRBV11-1 and TRBJ2-1, with D unresolved. V lost 7 bases to trimming and J lost 6 bases, with 10 bases between them. The V gene's germline CDR1 is SGHAT and CDR2 FQDESV (reference sequence). The CDR3 is made up of 12 amino acids. The CDR3 coding sequence is TGTGCCAGCATCAAGGAAAGCAATGAGCAGTTCTTC. Amino acids: CASIKESNEQFF. The full variable domain, its missing parts supplied by reference TRBV11-1 and TRBJ2-1, is EAEVAQSPRYKITEKSQAVAFWCDPISGHATLYWYRQILGQGPELLVQFQDESVVDDSQLPKDRFSAERLKGVDSTLKIQPAELGDSAMYLCASIKESNEQFFGPGTRLTVL.

In its sample, this clonotype was seen a few times. J is TRBJ2-3 and V is TRBV9; 7 bases map to TRBD2. Germline values: CDR1 SGDLS, CDR2 YYNGEE. V shed 4 bases and J 9 bases; nucleotides not matched to a gene: 17. This CDR3 spans 16 amino acids. The CDR3, as DNA: TGTGCCAGCAGCCCACGTCTAGCGGCCGAAAGGTTGACGCAGTATTTT. Translation gives CASSPRLAAERLTQYF.

Points on this clonotype: A junction end diverges from the germline sequence, so it may reflect a read error. The gene calls are TRBV20-1 and TRBJ1-2; D is unclear. Germline CDR1 reads DFQATT; CDR2 reads SNEGSKA (reference sequence). The CDR3 covers 11 residues. The CDR3 coding sequence is TGCGGTGCTACCAAAATGGGGGGCTACACCTTC. It specifies CGATKMGGYTF.

V usage is TRBV11-1 and J usage is TRBJ1-1; D is uncertain. Trimming shortened V by 4 bases and J by 1 base, and 19 bases separated the two germline ends. The germline V gene has CDR1 SGHAT and CDR2 FQDESV (reference sequence). This CDR3 region has 17 residues. The CDR3 DNA is TGTGCCAGCAGCTCACCTTATTCGGACGCCCGGAACACTGAAGCTTTCTTT. Its translation: CASSSPYSDARNTEAFF.

There are a few counts of this clonotype. CDR3 loop: CASSVGSYEQYF. The CDR3 region has the DNA TGTGCCAGCAGCGTTGGATCCTACGAGCAGTACTTC. The chain uses TRBV7-9 and TRBJ2-7; D gene ambiguous. Germline V gene sequence: CDR1 SEHNR, CDR2 FQNEAQ (reference sequence). The CDR3 covers 12 residues. V was trimmed by 5 bases and J by 1 base, leaving 6 bases between them.

The J gene is TRBJ2-1, the V gene TRBV12-3 or TRBV12-4; no reliable D call. V was pared by 1 base and J by 9 bases, with 10 bases between. CDR3 size: 13 residues. The CDR3 is CASSLESQTEQFF. The CDR3 DNA reads as TGTGCCAGCAGTTTAGAGTCGCAAACTGAGCAGTTCTTC.

This clonotype was detected only a few times. The J gene is TRBJ1-1, the V gene TRBV15; TRBD1 is a possible D gene (6 bases). Trimming pared 1 base from V and 1 base from J, leaving 10 bases between. The CDR3 has 15 residues. Germline V gene data show CDR1 as LNHNV and CDR2 as YYDKDF (reference sequence). CDR3 sequence (DNA): TGTGCCACCAGCAGAGCTGGACAGCAGAACACTGAAGCTTTCTTT. This codes for CATSRAGQQNTEAFF.

The chain recombines TRBV11-2 with TRBJ1-2, with unresolved D. The CDR3 totals 13 residues. The V gene's germline CDR1 is SGHAT and CDR2 FQNNGV. V was clipped by 3 bases and J by 0 bases, with 5 bases between them. CDR3 loop: CASSFDANYGYTF. CDR3 coding DNA: TGTGCCAGCAGCTTCGACGCTAACTATGGCTACACCTTC.

The genes are TRBV14 and TRBJ2-3; tentative D call: TRBD2 (5 bases). The CDR3 sequence is 14 residues long. Trimming took 1 base from V and 9 from J, leaving 14 bases between them. Germline CDR1 is SGHDN and CDR2 is FVKESK. The CDR3 region is CASSQGSRRGTQYF. CDR3 DNA sequence: TGTGCCAGCAGCCAAGGAAGTCGGCGCGGGACGCAGTATTTT.

This sequence joins TRBV10-3 and TRBJ2-3, with TRBD1 matching 9 bases. V lost 10 bases and J lost 4; bases outside the gene matches: 6. From germline, CDR1 is ENHRY and CDR2 SYGVKD. This CDR3 region has 13 residues. The CDR3 loop reads CATGQGGADTQYF. The CDR3 nucleotides read TGTGCCACGGGACAGGGTGGAGCAGATACGCAGTATTTT.

The chain uses TRBV6-5 and TRBJ2-6; D not certain. The ends were cut back, 5 bases at V and 2 bases at J, with 13 bases in the middle. CDR1 is MNHEY and CDR2 is SVGAGI in the germline V gene. The CDR3 covers 16 residues. CDR3 region: CASSHALGPGANVLTF. CDR3 nucleotides: TGTGCCAGCAGTCACGCCCTTGGCCCTGGGGCCAACGTCCTGACTTTC.

The CDR3 protein is CASSQSGAGGPTDTQYF. The CDR3 DNA reads as TGTGCCAGCAGCCAATCGGGAGCGGGAGGGCCCACAGATACGCAGTATTTT. This chain uses TRBV4-2 with TRBJ2-3; 10 bases are shared with TRBD2. This CDR3 is 17 amino acids long. Unmatched junction bases numbered 7, after V lost 2 bases and J lost 2 bases. Looked up from germline, CDR1 is LGHNA and CDR2 is YNFKEQ.

The V call is TRBV6-5, the J call TRBJ2-7, with D possibly matching TRBD1 (5 bases). With 2 bases removed from V and 1 base from J, the gap between germline ends came to 15 bases. Germline loops: CDR1 MNHEY, CDR2 SVGAGI. This CDR3 region has 16 residues. The CDR3 nucleotides are TGTGCCAGCAGTTACCGACGGGCAGGGAAATCCTACGAGCAGTACTTC. Protein: CASSYRRAGKSYEQYF.

V gene TRBV20-1 combines with J gene TRBJ2-1, with 11 bases matching TRBD2. Losses at the gene ends were 5 bases for V and 5 bases for J; bases not matched to a gene: 8. Germline assignment: CDR1 DFQATT and CDR2 SNEGSKA (reference sequence). The CDR3 sequence is 15 residues long. The CDR3: CSALKLAGVNNEQFF. In DNA form, the CDR3 reads TGCAGTGCTCTTAAACTAGCGGGGGTCAACAATGAGCAGTTCTTC.

This clonotype was observed at least ten times. The chain combines TRBV6-2 or TRBV6-3 with TRBJ2-1; 8 bases agree with TRBD2. Germline loops: CDR1 MNHEY, CDR2 SVGEGT. V was clipped by 7 bases and J by 0 bases; unmatched bases: 8. The CDR3 is 16 residues long. CDR3 bases: TGTGCCAGCACCCGCCCACTAGCGGCCTCCTACAATGAGCAGTTCTTC. It yields the protein CASTRPLAASYNEQFF.

This chain joins TRBV29-1 and TRBJ2-2, with 7 bases that match TRBD2. The length of the CDR3 is 16 residues. CDR1 is SQVTM and CDR2 is ANQGSEA in the germline V gene. Losses at the gene ends were 4 bases for V and 0 bases for J; bases not matched to a gene: 8. CDR3 region: CSVGTGSGTNTGELFF. Here the CDR3 DNA reads TGCAGCGTTGGAACAGGAAGCGGGACGAACACCGGGGAGCTGTTTTTT.

CDR3 sequence (DNA): TGTGCCATCAGTGAGTCGACAGGGCGGAGCTCCTACAATGAGCAGTTCTTC. Protein product: CAISESTGRSSYNEQFF. V is TRBV10-3 and J is TRBJ2-1, with TRBD1 identical over 7 bases. Germline V lookup: CDR1 ENHRY, CDR2 SYGVKD. The CDR3 is 17 amino acids. V shed 0 bases and J 0 bases; nucleotides not matched to a gene: 5.

V and J are TRBV24-1 and TRBJ2-5; 9 nucleotides align to TRBD1. There are 16 residues in the CDR3. The germline CDR1 and CDR2 sequences are KGHDR and SFDVKD. Trimming cost V 2 bases and J 5 bases; bases outside gene matches: 8. The CDR3 reads CATSDSGQGNGETQYF. CDR3 DNA: TGTGCCACCAGTGATTCGGGACAGGGAAATGGGGAGACCCAGTACTTC.

J is TRBJ2-4 and V is TRBV6-6; 8 bases fit TRBD2. Germline V gives CDR1 MNHNY, CDR2 SVGAGI (reference sequence). The CDR3 sequence is 13 residues long. Losses at the gene ends were 6 bases for V and 13 bases for J; bases not matched to a gene: 11. The CDR3 protein is CASSPLAGWEQYF. In DNA, the CDR3 is TGTGCCAGCAGCCCCTTAGCGGGATGGGAGCAGTACTTC.